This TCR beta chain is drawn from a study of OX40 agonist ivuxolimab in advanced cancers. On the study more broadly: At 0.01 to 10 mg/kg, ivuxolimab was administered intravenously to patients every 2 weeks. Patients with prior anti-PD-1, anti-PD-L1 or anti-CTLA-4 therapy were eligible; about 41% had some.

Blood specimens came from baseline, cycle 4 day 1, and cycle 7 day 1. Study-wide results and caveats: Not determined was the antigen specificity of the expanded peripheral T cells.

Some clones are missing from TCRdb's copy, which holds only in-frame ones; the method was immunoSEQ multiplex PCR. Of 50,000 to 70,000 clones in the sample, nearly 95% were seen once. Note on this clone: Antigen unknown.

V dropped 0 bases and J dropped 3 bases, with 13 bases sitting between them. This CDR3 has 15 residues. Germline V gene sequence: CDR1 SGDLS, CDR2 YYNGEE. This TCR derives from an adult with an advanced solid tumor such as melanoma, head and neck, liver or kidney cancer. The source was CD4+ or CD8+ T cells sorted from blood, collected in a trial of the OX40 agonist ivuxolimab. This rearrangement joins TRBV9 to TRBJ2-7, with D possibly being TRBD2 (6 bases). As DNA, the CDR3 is TGTGCCAGCAGCGTAGGACAGTGGGGGGTCTACGAGCAGTACTTC. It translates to CASSVGQWGVYEQYF.